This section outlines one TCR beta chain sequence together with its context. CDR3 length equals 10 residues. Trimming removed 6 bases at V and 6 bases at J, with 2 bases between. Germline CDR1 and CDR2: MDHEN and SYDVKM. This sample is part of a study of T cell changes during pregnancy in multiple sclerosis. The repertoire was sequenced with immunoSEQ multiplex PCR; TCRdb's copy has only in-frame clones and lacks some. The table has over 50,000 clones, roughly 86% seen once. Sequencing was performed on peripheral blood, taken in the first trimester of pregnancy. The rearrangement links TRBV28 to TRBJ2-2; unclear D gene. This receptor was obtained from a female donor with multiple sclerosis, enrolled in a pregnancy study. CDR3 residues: CASSSGELFF. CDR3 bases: TGTGCCAGCAGCTCCGGGGAGCTGTTTTTT.